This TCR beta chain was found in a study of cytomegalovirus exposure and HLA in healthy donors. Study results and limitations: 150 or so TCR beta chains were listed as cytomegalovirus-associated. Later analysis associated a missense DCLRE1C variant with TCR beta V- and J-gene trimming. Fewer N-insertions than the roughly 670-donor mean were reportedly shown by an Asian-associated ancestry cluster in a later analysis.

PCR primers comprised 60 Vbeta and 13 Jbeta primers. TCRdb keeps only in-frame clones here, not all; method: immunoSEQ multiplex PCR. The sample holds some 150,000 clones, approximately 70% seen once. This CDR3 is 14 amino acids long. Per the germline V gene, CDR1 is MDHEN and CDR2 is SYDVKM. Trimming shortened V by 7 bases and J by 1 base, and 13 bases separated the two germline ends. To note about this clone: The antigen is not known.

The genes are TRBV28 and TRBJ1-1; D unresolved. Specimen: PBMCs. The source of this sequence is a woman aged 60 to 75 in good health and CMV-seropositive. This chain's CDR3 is CASTLRVTNTEAFF. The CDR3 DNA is TGTGCCAGCACCCTGCGGGTGACGAACACTGAAGCTTTCTTT.